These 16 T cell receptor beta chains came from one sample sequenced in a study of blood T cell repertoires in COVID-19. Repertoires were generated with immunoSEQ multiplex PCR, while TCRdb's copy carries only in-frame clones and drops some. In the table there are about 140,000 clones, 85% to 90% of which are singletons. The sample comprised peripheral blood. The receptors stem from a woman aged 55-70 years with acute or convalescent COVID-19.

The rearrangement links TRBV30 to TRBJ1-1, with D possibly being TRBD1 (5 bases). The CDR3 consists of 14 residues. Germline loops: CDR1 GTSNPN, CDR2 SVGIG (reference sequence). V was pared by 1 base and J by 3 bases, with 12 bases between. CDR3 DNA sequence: TGTGCCTGGAGTGAGGGGATTTCTCACACTGAAGCTTTCTTT. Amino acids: CAWSEGISHTEAFF.

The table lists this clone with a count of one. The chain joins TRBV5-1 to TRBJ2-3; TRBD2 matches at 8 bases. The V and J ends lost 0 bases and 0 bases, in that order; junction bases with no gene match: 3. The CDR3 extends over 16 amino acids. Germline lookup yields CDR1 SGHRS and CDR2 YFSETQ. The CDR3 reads CASSLGLATSTDTQYF. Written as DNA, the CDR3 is TGCGCCAGCAGCTTGGGACTAGCGACTAGCACAGATACGCAGTATTTT.

The CDR3 loop is CASSHTGVAYGYTF. In DNA form, the CDR3 reads TGTGCCAGCAGCCACACAGGGGTGGCGTATGGCTACACCTTC. The gene calls are TRBV5-6 and TRBJ1-2, with 7 bases that match TRBD1. Germline V gene sequence: CDR1 SGHDT, CDR2 YYEEEE. V dropped 4 bases and J dropped 5; count of bases not matched to a gene: 8. The CDR3 spans 14 residues.

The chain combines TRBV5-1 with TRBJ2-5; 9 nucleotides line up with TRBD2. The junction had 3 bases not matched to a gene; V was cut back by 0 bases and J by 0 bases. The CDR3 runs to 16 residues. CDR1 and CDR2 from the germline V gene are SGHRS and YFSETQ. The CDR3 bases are TGCGCCAGCAGCTTGGTTCCTAGCGGGGACCAAGAGACCCAGTACTTC. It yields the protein CASSLVPSGDQETQYF.

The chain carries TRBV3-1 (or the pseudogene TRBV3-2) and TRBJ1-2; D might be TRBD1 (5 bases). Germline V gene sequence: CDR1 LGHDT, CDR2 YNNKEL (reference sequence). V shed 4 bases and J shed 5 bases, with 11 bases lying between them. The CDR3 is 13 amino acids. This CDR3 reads CASSPTGDYGYTF. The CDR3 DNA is TGTGCCAGCAGCCCCACAGGTGATTATGGCTACACCTTC.

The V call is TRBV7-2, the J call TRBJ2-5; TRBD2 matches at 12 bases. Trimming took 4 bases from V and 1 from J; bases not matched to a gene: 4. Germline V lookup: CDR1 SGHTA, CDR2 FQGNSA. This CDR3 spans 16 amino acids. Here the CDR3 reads CASSSLAGGGQETQYF. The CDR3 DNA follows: TGTGCCAGCAGCTCTCTAGCGGGGGGGGGCCAAGAGACCCAGTACTTC.

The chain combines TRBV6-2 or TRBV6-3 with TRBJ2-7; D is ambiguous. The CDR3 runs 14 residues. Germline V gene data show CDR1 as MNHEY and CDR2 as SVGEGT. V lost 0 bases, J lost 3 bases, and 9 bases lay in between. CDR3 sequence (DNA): TGTGCCAGCAGTTACTCTGGGCTTTTCTACGAGCAGTACTTC. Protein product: CASSYSGLFYEQYF.

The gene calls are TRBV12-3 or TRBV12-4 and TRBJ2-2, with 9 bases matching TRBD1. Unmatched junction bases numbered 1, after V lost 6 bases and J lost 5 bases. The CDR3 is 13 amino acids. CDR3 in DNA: TGTGCCAGCAGCGGACAGGGGACCGGGGAGCTGTTTTTT. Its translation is CASSGQGTGELFF.

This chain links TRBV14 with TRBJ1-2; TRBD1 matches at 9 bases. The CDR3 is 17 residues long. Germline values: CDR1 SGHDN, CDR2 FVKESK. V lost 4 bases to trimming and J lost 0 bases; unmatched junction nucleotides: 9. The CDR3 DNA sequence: TGTGCCAGCAGCCTTGGACAGGACAGGGGCGCTAACTATGGCTACACCTTC. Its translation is CASSLGQDRGANYGYTF.

CDR3 bases: TGCGCCAGCAGCGTGGGGTCTTCGGGCACTGAAGCTTTCTTT. Translating gives CASSVGSSGTEAFF. The chain couples TRBV5-1 to TRBJ1-1; D gene ambiguous. CDR1 is SGHRS, CDR2 YFSETQ, per germline. V was clipped by 4 bases and J by 4 bases, with 14 bases between them. The CDR3 is 14 residues long.

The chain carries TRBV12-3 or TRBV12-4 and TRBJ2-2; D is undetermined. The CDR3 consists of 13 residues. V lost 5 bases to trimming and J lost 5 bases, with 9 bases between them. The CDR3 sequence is CASSQARTGELFF. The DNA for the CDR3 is TGTGCCAGCAGTCAAGCGAGGACCGGGGAGCTGTTTTTT.

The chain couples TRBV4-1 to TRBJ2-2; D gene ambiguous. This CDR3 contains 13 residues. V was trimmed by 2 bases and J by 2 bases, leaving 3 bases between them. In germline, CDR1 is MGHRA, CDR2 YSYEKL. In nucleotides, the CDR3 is TGCGCCAGCAGCCAAACTAACACCGGGGAGCTGTTTTTT. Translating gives CASSQTNTGELFF.

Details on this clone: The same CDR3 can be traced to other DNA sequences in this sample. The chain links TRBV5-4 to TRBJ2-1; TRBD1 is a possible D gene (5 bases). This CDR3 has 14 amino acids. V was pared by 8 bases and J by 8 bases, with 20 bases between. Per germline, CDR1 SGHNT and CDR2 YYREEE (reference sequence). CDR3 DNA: TGTGCCAGTAGCCTTGGGGCGCTGGCCTATGAGCAGTTCTTC. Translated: CASSLGALAYEQFF.

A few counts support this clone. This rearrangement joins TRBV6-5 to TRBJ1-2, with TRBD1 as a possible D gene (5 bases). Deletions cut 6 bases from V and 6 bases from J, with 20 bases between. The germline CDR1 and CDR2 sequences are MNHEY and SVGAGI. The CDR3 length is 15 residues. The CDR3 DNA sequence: TGTGCCAGCAGGGGATGGTCTAGGGGCGCGGATGGCTACACCTTC. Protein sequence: CASRGWSRGADGYTF.

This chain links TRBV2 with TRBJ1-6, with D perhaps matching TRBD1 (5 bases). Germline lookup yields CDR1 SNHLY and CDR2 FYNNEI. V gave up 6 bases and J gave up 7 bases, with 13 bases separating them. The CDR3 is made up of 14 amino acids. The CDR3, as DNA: TGTGCCAGCAGAACTATTACAGGAAATTCACCCCTCCACTTT. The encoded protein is CASRTITGNSPLHF.

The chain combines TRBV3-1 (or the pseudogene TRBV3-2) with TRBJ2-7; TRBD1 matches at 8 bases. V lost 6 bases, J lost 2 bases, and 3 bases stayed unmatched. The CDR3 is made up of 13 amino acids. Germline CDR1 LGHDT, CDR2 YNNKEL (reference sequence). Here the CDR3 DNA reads TGTGCCAGCAGAGGACAGGGTCCCTACGAGCAGTACTTC. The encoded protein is CASRGQGPYEQYF.